This T cell receptor (beta chain) emerged from a study of OX40 agonist ivuxolimab in advanced cancers. Study outcomes and limitations: CD4+ T cells averaged fewer expanded clones than CD8+ T cells.

For this clone: What it recognizes is unknown.

CDR1 is SGHTA and CDR2 is FQGNSA in the germline V gene. V lost 0 bases and J 6 bases, leaving 15 bases between the germline ends. This CDR3 contains 16 residues. The assay was immunoSEQ multiplex PCR, and TCRdb's table has in-frame clones only and misses some. This sample has about 93,000 clones, with about 91% found just once. This sequence joins TRBV7-2 and TRBJ2-1; D gene uncertain. The receptor was derived from an adult with an advanced solid tumor such as melanoma, head and neck, liver or kidney cancer. Sequenced here: CD4+ or CD8+ T cells sorted from blood, sampled in a trial of the OX40 agonist ivuxolimab. CDR3 nucleotides: TGTGCCAGCAGCTTAGCCCTGGGGTTCGGATTCAATGAGCAGTTCTTC. Its translation is CASSLALGFGFNEQFF.